This T cell receptor beta chain was sequenced in a study of T cells in Graves' hyperthyroidism and ophthalmopathy. Overall study findings and caveats: Most expanded thyroid clonotypes above 0.001 also appeared in blood.

The CDR3 totals 13 residues. The V gene's germline CDR1 is LGHDT and CDR2 YNNKEL (reference sequence). J lost 8 bases, V lost 5 bases, and 7 bases had no gene match. Diagnostic decisions used clinical symptoms, serum thyroxine and TRAb, thyroid ultrasound and orbital computed tomography. This clonotype was seen many times. Antigen specificity is unknown. RNA transcripts served as the template for amplifying TCR beta CDR3 regions. The HTBI primer set served for first-round RT-PCR of the TCR CDR3. One entry per CDR3 protein results from TCRdb running MiXCR on the multiplex PCR reads. The sample lists about 620,000 distinct CDR3 sequences, roughly 15% occurring once.

The chain has TRBV3-1 and TRBJ1-2; 8 bases fit TRBD1. Sequenced input: blood. The TCR sequence derives from a woman younger than 45 with Graves' hyperthyroidism. The CDR3, as DNA: TGTGCCAGCAGCGAGCCAGGGGGCCGGGGCTACACCTTC. Translated: CASSEPGGRGYTF.